The next 23 T cell receptor beta chains were all read from a single sample in a study of T cells in women clearing cervical HPV infection. Generated by immunoSEQ multiplex PCR, the TCRdb table keeps only in-frame clones and is missing some. The listing records about 9,200 clones. The sample taken for sequencing was blood buffy coat. Source of these receptors: a woman between 18 and 75 years old with a cervical HPV16 infection that either progressed to CIN3+ or cleared (not recorded which).

Regarding this clone: The observed sequence ends 3 residues before the CDR3 terminus, with the missing tail filled in from the germline J gene. The gene calls are TRBV20-1 and TRBJ2-7, with a weak D call TRBD1 (6 bases). Trimming left V 5 bases short and J 0 bases short, with 14 bases between. CDR1 and CDR2 from the germline V gene are DFQATT and SNEGSKA (reference sequence). The CDR3 is 14 amino acids. CDR3 DNA (partial): TGCAGTGCTTACCCCTCGACAGGCTCCTACGAG. It translates to CSAYPSTGSYE. The full CDR3 protein reads CSAYPSTGSYEQYF.

About this clone itself: The read ends 3 residues early relative to the CDR3; the germline J gene fills the gap. The J gene is TRBJ1-2, the V gene TRBV7-2; a possible D gene is TRBD1 (5 bases). The length of the CDR3 is 15 residues. V gave up 6 bases and J gave up 1 base, with 15 bases separating them. Germline V gene data show CDR1 as SGHTA and CDR2 as FQGNSA. The chain's CDR3 is CASSHQGPNNYGYTF. CDR3 DNA (partial): TGTGCCAGCAGTCACCAGGGCCCGAATAACTATGGC.

A note on this clone: The read halts 3 residues ahead of the CDR3 end, with the missing end drawn from the germline J gene. The chain carries TRBV19 and TRBJ2-1; possibly TRBD1 for D (6 bases). The CDR3 contains 17 residues. Trimming took 4 bases from V and 7 from J, leaving 23 bases between them. CDR1 is LNHDA and CDR2 is SQIVND in the germline V gene (reference sequence). The CDR3 bases that were read are TGTGCCAGTAGTAAACGTCAGGGGACGTCCCGAGGGAATGAG. Amino acid sequence: CASSKRQGTSRGNE. The entire CDR3 protein reads CASSKRQGTSRGNEQFF.

Its frequency marks this clone as medium-sized. The read ends 3 residues early relative to the CDR3; the germline J gene fills the gap. The V call is TRBV2, the J call TRBJ2-5, with D possibly matching TRBD2 (5 bases). Looked up from germline, CDR1 is SNHLY and CDR2 is FYNNEI. V lost 7 bases and J lost 0, with 15 bases in between. The CDR3 is 15 residues long. CDR3 bases read: TGTGCCAGCACCCGGCGGGCAGGACACCAAGAGACC. As protein: CASTRRAGHQET. The full CDR3 is CASTRRAGHQETQYF. Filled out from reference TRBV2 and TRBJ2-5, the complete variable domain reads EPEVTQTPSHQVTQMGQEVILRCVPISNHLYFYWYRQILGQKVEFLVSFYNNEISEKSEIFDDQFSVERPDGSNFTLKIRSTKLEDSAMYFCASTRRAGHQETQYFGPGTRLLVL.

Regarding this clone: The read halts 3 residues ahead of the CDR3 end, with the missing end drawn from the germline J gene. V and J are TRBV19 and TRBJ2-4; a weak D match, TRBD1 (6 bases). The CDR3 totals 12 residues. Germline V gives CDR1 LNHDA, CDR2 SQIVND (reference sequence). CDR3 sequence: CASSTQGNGQYF. The part of the CDR3 DNA that was read is TGTGCCAGTAGTACACAGGGTAACGGT.

CDR3 loop: CASSERHTEAFF. The part of the CDR3 DNA that was read is TGTGCCAGCAGTGAACGTCACACTGAA. This chain links TRBV6-1 with TRBJ1-1; D uncertain. The CDR3 is cut off 3 residues early in the read; its end comes from the germline J gene. Germline lookup yields CDR1 MNHNS and CDR2 SASEGT. The CDR3 length is 12 residues. The germline V and J ends were trimmed by 2 bases and 3 bases, with 4 bases remaining between them.

Measured by frequency, this clone is medium-sized. The read finishes 3 residues shy of the CDR3 end, and the germline J gene is used to complete it. The chain couples TRBV19 to TRBJ2-3, with a possible D match to TRBD2 (7 bases). This CDR3 has 15 residues. Trimming cost V 4 bases and J 0 bases, with 11 bases left between them. Germline CDR1 reads LNHDA; CDR2 reads SQIVND (reference sequence). Incomplete CDR3 DNA: TGTGCCAGTAGTAGGGGGGGCATTAGCACAGATACG. Protein sequence: CASSRGGISTDT. The entire CDR3 sequence reads CASSRGGISTDTQYF.

Turning to this clone: The sequenced fragment ends 3 residues before the CDR3 boundary, so the rest is inferred from the germline J gene. This chain links TRBV10-3 with TRBJ2-1; D ambiguous. With 4 bases removed from V and 0 bases from J, the gap between germline ends came to 7 bases. In germline, CDR1 is ENHRY, CDR2 SYGVKD. The length of the CDR3 is 14 residues. CDR3 region: CAISAERSYNEQFF. Incomplete CDR3 DNA: TGTGCCATCAGTGCCGAGCGCTCCTACAATGAG.

About this clone itself: The sequenced fragment ends 3 residues before the CDR3 boundary, so the rest is inferred from the germline J gene. The chain employs TRBV7-2 and TRBJ2-3; TRBD1 matches 8 bases. Germline V gives CDR1 SGHTA, CDR2 FQGNSA. The V and J ends lost 5 bases and 1 base, in that order; junction bases with no gene match: 2. The CDR3 runs 14 residues. The sequenced part of the CDR3 DNA is TGTGCCAGCAGCGGACAGGGTGGCACAGATACG. Its translation: CASSGQGGTDT. The whole CDR3 protein reads CASSGQGGTDTQYF.

Points on this clone: The CDR3 extends 3 residues past the end of the read, so its final part is completed from the germline J gene. J is TRBJ1-1 and V is TRBV27, with 9 positions matching TRBD1. There are 16 residues in the CDR3. Germline loops: CDR1 MNHEY, CDR2 SMNVEV (reference sequence). The CDR3 DNA, read in part, is TGTGCCAGCAGCCCACTCGGTCCCGGGACAGGGTTCGGG. Residues: CASSPLGPGTGFG. The entire CDR3 protein is CASSPLGPGTGFGAFF.

Details on this clone: The read ends 3 residues shy of where the CDR3 ends; the end is completed using the germline J gene. This rearrangement joins TRBV7-8 to TRBJ1-6, with TRBD1 as a possible D gene (5 bases). The CDR3 totals 13 residues. V lost 5 bases and J 8 bases, leaving 10 bases between the germline ends. The germline V gene encodes CDR1 SGHVS and CDR2 FQNEAQ. The sequenced part of the CDR3 DNA is TGTGCCAGCAGCCCCAGACAGTATTCACCC. The encoded protein is CASSPRQYSP. The whole CDR3 is CASSPRQYSPLHF.

This chain's CDR3 is CASSDSGAGGYTF. The part of the CDR3 DNA that was read is TGTGCCAGCAGTGATTCAGGGGCCGGGGGC. The chain employs TRBV2 and TRBJ1-2; D is perhaps TRBD1 (6 bases). Read sequence stops 3 residues before the CDR3 end, and the germline J gene provides the missing end. Germline CDR1 is SNHLY and CDR2 is FYNNEI. The CDR3 runs 13 residues.

Concerning this clone itself: The read gets to within 3 residues of the CDR3 end, and the germline J gene fills in the rest. The V call is TRBV18, the J call TRBJ2-3; TRBD2 is a possible D gene (7 bases). Between the trimmed V and J ends, which lost 6 bases and 0 bases, there was a span of 16 bases. The CDR3 is 16 residues long. The germline CDR1 and CDR2 sequences are KGHSH and LQKENI. The CDR3 DNA, read in part, is TGTGCCAGCTCGCCTCTCGCGGGGGCTAGCACAGATACG. Translation: CASSPLAGASTDT. The entire CDR3 reads CASSPLAGASTDTQYF.

A note on this clone: The read ends 3 residues early relative to the CDR3; the germline J gene fills the gap. This chain joins TRBV6-2 or TRBV6-3 and TRBJ2-4, with 12 bases fitting TRBD2. The CDR3 runs to 17 residues. Germline V lookup: CDR1 MNHEY, CDR2 SVGEGT. The CDR3 here is CASSYGGLAGSQETQYF. The covered CDR3 bases are TGTGCCAGCAGTTACGGAGGACTAGCGGGGTCCCAAGAGACT.

Note on this clone: The sequence runs out 3 residues before the end of the CDR3; the remainder is reconstructed from the germline J gene. The V and J genes are TRBV2 and TRBJ1-1, with D possibly being TRBD1 (5 bases). This CDR3 region has 14 residues. V was trimmed by 3 bases and J by 1 base, leaving 9 bases between them. Germline V CDR1 and CDR2: SNHLY, FYNNEI. The CDR3 loop reads CASSDKGPNTEAFF. Incomplete CDR3 DNA: TGTGCCAGCAGTGACAAGGGGCCGAACACTGAA.

As to this clone: The read ends 3 residues early relative to the CDR3; the germline J gene fills the gap. The chain uses TRBV2 and TRBJ1-2; D gene uncertain. This CDR3 spans 12 amino acids. Germline V gene data show CDR1 as SNHLY and CDR2 as FYNNEI. Trimming cost V 3 bases and J 7 bases, with 9 bases left between them. The CDR3 is CASSDTSVGYTF. CDR3 DNA, as far as it was read: TGTGCCAGCAGTGACACCTCGGTTGGC.

As regards this clone: The read halts 3 residues ahead of the CDR3 end, with the missing end drawn from the germline J gene. The chain combines TRBV4-2 with TRBJ1-5; the match to TRBD1 covers 9 bases. The junction had 2 bases not matched to a gene; V was cut back by 0 bases and J by 2 bases. The CDR3 extends over 16 amino acids. CDR1 is LGHNA, CDR2 YNFKEQ, per germline. Incomplete CDR3 DNA: TGTGCCAGCAGCCAAGAGACAGGGGGAGGCAATCAGCCC. As protein: CASSQETGGGNQP. The whole CDR3 reads CASSQETGGGNQPQHF.

Comments on this clone: The read terminates 3 residues ahead of where the CDR3 ends, so the germline J gene completes it. The rearrangement joins TRBV6-4 to TRBJ1-6; TRBD1 agrees at 8 bases. Germline lookup yields CDR1 MRHNA and CDR2 SNTAGT. The length of the CDR3 is 14 residues. The V and J ends lost 3 bases and 5 bases, in that order; junction bases with no gene match: 0. The part of the CDR3 DNA that was read is TGTGCCAGCAGTGAGGGACAGGATAATTCACCC. Translation: CASSEGQDNSP. The whole CDR3 is CASSEGQDNSPLHF.

Turning to this clone: The observed sequence ends 3 residues before the CDR3 terminus, with the missing tail filled in from the germline J gene. The chain links TRBV2 to TRBJ1-1; D perhaps matches TRBD1 (6 bases). Germline V CDR1 and CDR2: SNHLY, FYNNEI. The CDR3 totals 11 residues. CDR3 DNA, as far as it was read: TGTGCCAGCAGGAAGGGGGTCGAA. Protein product: CASRKGVE. The complete CDR3 protein is CASRKGVEAFF.

Considering frequency, this clone is medium-sized (0.01 to 0.1%). Read data end 3 residues before the CDR3 end; the end is taken from the germline J gene. J is TRBJ2-5 and V is TRBV29-1; weak D call: TRBD1 (7 bases). CDR1 is SQVTM, CDR2 ANQGSEA, per germline. The V end lost 3 bases, the J end lost 3 bases, and 8 bases lay between the germline ends. The CDR3 extends over 12 amino acids. The CDR3 loop reads CSVDRGEETQYF. The covered CDR3 bases are TGCAGCGTTGACAGGGGGGAAGAGACC.

Worth noting for this clone: The CDR3 is cut off 3 residues early in the read; its end comes from the germline J gene. V and J are TRBV5-5 and TRBJ2-2; D gene uncertain. CDR3 length equals 15 residues. Germline V gives CDR1 SGHKS, CDR2 YYEKEE (reference sequence). The covered CDR3 bases are TGTGCCAGCAGCTTACGGGTTGCGGATAATTCACCG. This encodes CASSLRVADNSP. The whole CDR3 sequence reads CASSLRVADNSPLFF. Complete variable domain (other parts from reference TRBV5-5 and TRBJ2-2): DAGVTQSPTHLIKTRGQQVTLRCSPISGHKSVSWYQQVLGQGPQFIFQYYEKEERGRGNFPDRFSARQFPNYSSELNVNALLLGDSALYLCASSLRVADNSPLFFGEGSRLTVL.

A note on this clone: The read halts 3 residues ahead of the CDR3 end, with the missing end drawn from the germline J gene. The chain joins TRBV11-2 to TRBJ2-3; D gene ambiguous. The CDR3 is made up of 13 amino acids. With 1 base removed from V and 4 bases from J, the gap between germline ends came to 6 bases. CDR1 is SGHAT, CDR2 FQNNGV, per germline. CDR3 sequence: CASSLAGSDTQYF. CDR3 bases read: TGTGCCAGCAGCTTAGCTGGCTCAGATACG.

Worth noting for this clone: The read gets to within 3 residues of the CDR3 end, and the germline J gene fills in the rest. This chain links TRBV14 with TRBJ1-2; TRBD1 matches 8 bases. The trim removed 2 bases at V and 4 bases at J, leaving 15 bases unmatched. Germline V gene sequence: CDR1 SGHDN, CDR2 FVKESK. The length of the CDR3 is 18 residues. CDR3 loop: CASSQKGGLGQGAYGYTF. The DNA read from the CDR3 is TGTGCCAGCAGCCAAAAAGGGGGGCTCGGACAGGGCGCCTATGGC. Based on the CDR3 plus reference TRBV14 and TRBJ1-2, the full variable domain is EAGVTQFPSHSVIEKGQTVTLRCDPISGHDNLYWYRRVMGKEIKFLLHFVKESKQDESGMPNNRFLAERTGGTYSTLKVQPAELEDSGVYFCASSQKGGLGQGAYGYTFGSGTRLTVV.